This T cell receptor (beta chain) comes out of a study of blood T cell repertoires in COVID-19. The overall study: Sites across the United States, Italy and Spain contributed samples from acute and convalescent COVID-19.

The method was immunoSEQ multiplex PCR; TCRdb's version includes in-frame clones alone and lacks a portion of them. The sample lists about 140,000 clones; 84% were seen once. Germline CDR1 and CDR2: KGHDR and SFDVKD. V lost 1 base and J lost 8, with 11 bases in between. This CDR3 is 14 amino acids long. The sample consisted of PBMCs or T cells enriched from blood (not recorded which). The V call is TRBV24-1, the J call TRBJ2-1; D might be TRBD1 (5 bases). The receptor's source is a woman between 50 and 59 years old with acute COVID-19. The CDR3, as DNA: TGTGCCACCAGTGATTTAGGGGCGTCCCATGAGCAGTTCTTC. Protein product: CATSDLGASHEQFF.